This T cell receptor (beta chain) was sequenced for a study of blood T cells in healthy people across ages. Primers used in a second PCR of roughly 7 to 12 cycles were a sample-barcoded 5' primer and a J-beta primer mix. Each cDNA molecule was tagged by a template-switch adaptor with 12 random nucleotides. TCRdb itself ran the 5' RACE reads through MiXCR, one entry per CDR3 protein. The sample lists approximately 730,000 distinct CDR3 sequences, around 40% occurring once. Per sample, a minimum of 6 million PBMCs were isolated. The CDR3 runs to 11 residues. Germline loops: CDR1 SGHRS, CDR2 YFSETQ. V shed 7 bases and J shed 4 bases, with 6 bases lying between them. This clonotype is a singleton in its sample.

Sequenced material: blood. The rearrangement uses TRBV5-1 and TRBJ1-5, with D uncertain. This sequence originates from a woman aged 55-75 years in good health. The chain's CDR3 is CASCLNQPQHF. The CDR3 DNA reads TGCGCCAGCTGCCTGAATCAGCCCCAGCATTTT.